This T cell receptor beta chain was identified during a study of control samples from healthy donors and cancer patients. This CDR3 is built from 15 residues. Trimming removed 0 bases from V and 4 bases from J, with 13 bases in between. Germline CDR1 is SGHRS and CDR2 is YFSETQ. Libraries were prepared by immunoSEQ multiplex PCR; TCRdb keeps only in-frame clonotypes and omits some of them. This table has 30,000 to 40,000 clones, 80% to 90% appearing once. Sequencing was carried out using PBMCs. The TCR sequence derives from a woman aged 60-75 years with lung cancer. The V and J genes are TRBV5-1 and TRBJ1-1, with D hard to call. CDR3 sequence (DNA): TGCGCCAGCAGCTTGGCCCTCAGCGAGGGCACTGAAGCTTTCTTT. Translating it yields CASSLALSEGTEAFF.